This T cell receptor (beta chain) derives from a study of post-analysis software for immune sequencing data. Findings and limits, study-wide: Four or five TRBV segments (TRBV5-6, TRBV5-1 and TRBV20-1 among them) occurred more frequently in patients than in controls.

With respect to this clonotype: What it binds is unknown. The junction departs from the called germline gene at one end, perhaps through a read error.

TCR beta cDNA libraries had unique molecular identifiers. Out of roughly 0.95 to 11 million T cells, about 520,000 cDNA molecules were generated. TCRdb re-called the PCR reads with MiXCR, one entry per CDR3 protein. This sample has about 770,000 distinct CDR3 sequences, with roughly 46% found just once. CDR1 MNHNS and CDR2 SASEGT come from the germline V gene. The CDR3 runs 15 residues. The sample taken for sequencing was blood. The origin of this receptor is a girl under 18 with multiple sclerosis. The chain employs TRBV6-1 and TRBJ1-5; TRBD1 agrees at 9 bases. CDR3 coding DNA: TGCGCCAGCAGTCCGAGGGACAGGGGCAATCAGCCCCAGCATTTT. It yields the protein CASSPRDRGNQPQHF.